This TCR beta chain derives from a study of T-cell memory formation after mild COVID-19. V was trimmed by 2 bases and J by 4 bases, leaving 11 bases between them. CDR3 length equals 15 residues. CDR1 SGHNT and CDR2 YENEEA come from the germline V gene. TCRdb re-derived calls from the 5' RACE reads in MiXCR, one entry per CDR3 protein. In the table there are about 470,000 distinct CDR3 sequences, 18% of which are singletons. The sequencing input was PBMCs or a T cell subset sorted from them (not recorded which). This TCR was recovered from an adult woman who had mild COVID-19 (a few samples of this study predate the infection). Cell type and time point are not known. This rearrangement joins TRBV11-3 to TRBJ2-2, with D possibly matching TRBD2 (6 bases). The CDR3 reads CASSLRVGGTGELFF. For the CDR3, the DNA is TGTGCCAGCAGCTTAAGGGTCGGGGGCACCGGGGAGCTGTTTTTT.